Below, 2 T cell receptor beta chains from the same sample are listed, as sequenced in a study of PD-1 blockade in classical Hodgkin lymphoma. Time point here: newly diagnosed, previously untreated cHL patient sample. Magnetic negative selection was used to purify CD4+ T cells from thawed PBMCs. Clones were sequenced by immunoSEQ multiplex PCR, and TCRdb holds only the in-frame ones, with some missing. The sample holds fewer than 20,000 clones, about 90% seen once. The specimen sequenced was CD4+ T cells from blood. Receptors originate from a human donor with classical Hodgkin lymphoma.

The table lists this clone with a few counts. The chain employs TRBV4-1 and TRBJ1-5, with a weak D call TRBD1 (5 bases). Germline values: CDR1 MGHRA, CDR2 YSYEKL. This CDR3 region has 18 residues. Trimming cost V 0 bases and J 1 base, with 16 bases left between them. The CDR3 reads CASSQDVQGARSNQPQHF. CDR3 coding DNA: TGCGCCAGCAGCCAAGATGTCCAGGGAGCGAGGAGCAATCAGCCCCAGCATTTT.

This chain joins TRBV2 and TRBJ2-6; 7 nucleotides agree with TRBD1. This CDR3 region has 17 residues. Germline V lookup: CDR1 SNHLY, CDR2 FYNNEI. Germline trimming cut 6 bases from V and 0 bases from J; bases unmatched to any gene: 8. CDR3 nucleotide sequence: TGTGCCAGCAGATCCGGGACAGCGATCTCTGGGGCCAACGTCCTGACTTTC. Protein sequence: CASRSGTAISGANVLTF.